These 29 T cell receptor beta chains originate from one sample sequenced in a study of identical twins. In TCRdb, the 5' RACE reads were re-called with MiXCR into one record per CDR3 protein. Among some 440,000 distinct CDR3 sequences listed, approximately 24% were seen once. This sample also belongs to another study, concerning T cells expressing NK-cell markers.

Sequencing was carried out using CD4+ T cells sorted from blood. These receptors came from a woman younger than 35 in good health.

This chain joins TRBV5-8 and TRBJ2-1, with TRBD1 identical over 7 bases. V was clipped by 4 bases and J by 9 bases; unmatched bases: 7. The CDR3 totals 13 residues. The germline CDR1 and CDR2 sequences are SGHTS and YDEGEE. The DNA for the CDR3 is TGTGCCAGCAGCGGGGACAGCGTTGGTGAGCAGTTCTTC. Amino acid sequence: CASSGDSVGEQFF.

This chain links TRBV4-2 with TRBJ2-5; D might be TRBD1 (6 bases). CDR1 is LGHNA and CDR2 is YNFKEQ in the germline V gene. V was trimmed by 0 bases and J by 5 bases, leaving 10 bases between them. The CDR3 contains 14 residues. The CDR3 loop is CASSQDGQKETQYF. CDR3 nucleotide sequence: TGTGCCAGCAGCCAAGATGGACAGAAGGAGACCCAGTACTTC.

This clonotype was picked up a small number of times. In nucleotides, the CDR3 is TGTGCCATTCGACTGGGCGAGGGCTATGGCTACACCTTC. This sequence encodes CAIRLGEGYGYTF. The rearrangement links TRBV10-3 to TRBJ1-2; no definite D call. V lost 9 bases and J lost 4, with 15 bases in between. CDR1 is ENHRY and CDR2 is SYGVKD in the germline V gene. The CDR3 length is 13 residues.

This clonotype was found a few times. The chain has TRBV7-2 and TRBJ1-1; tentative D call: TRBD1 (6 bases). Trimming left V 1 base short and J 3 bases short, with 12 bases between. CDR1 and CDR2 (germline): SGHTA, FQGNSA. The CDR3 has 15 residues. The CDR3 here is CASSLEGEGYTEAFF. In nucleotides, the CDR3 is TGTGCCAGCAGCTTAGAGGGGGAGGGGTACACTGAAGCTTTCTTT.

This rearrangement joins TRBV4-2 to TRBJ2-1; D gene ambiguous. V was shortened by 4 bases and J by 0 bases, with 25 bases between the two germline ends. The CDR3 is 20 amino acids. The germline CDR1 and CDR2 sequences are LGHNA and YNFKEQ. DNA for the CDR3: TGTGCCAGCAGCCTAAGTGTCTTGGGTCAACAGTCCTTCTCCTACAATGAGCAGTTCTTC. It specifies CASSLSVLGQQSFSYNEQFF.

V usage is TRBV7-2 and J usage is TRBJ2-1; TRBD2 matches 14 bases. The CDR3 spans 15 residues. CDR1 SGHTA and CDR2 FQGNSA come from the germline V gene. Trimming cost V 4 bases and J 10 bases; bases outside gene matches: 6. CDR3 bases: TGTGCCAGCAGCTCGGGGACTAGCGGGAGACGCGAGCAGTTCTTC. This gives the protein CASSSGTSGRREQFF.

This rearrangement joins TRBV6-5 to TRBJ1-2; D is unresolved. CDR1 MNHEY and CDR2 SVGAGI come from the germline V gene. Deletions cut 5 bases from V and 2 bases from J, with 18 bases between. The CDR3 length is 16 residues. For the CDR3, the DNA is TGTGCCAGCAGTAACCCAAGGGAGATCCAAAACTATGGCTACACCTTC. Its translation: CASSNPREIQNYGYTF.

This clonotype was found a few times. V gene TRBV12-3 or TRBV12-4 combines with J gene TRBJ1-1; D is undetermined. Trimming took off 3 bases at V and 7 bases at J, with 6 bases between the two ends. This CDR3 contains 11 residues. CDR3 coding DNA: TGTGCCAGCAGTTTCATCGGTGAAGCTTTCTTT. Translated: CASSFIGEAFF.

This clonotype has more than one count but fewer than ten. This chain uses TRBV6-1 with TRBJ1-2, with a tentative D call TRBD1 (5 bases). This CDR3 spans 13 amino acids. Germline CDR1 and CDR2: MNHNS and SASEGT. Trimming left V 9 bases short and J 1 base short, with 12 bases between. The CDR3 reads CASARDLNYGYTF. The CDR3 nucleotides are TGTGCCAGTGCTCGGGACCTTAACTATGGCTACACCTTC.

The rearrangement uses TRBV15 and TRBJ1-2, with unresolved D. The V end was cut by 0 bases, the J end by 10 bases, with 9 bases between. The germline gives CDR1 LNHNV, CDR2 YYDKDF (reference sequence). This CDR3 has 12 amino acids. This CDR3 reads CATSRDLRDYTF. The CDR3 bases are TGTGCCACCAGCAGAGATCTGCGTGACTACACCTTC.

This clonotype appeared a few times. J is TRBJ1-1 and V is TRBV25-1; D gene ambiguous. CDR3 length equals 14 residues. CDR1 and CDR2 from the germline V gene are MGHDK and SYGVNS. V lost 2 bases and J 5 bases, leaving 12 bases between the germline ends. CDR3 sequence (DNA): TGTGCCAGCAGTGAAATTACGGGGTGGACTGAAGCTTTCTTT. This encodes CASSEITGWTEAFF.

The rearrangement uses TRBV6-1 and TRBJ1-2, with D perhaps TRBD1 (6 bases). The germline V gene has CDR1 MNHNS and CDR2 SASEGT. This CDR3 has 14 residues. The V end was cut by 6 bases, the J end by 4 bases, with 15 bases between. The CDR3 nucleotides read TGTGCCAGCAGCTCGAGGACAGTGAGCTATGGCTACACCTTC. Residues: CASSSRTVSYGYTF.

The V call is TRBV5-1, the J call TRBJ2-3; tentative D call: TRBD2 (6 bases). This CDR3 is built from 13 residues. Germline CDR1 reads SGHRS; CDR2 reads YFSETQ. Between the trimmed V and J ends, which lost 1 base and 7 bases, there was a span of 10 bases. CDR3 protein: CASSLFGGNTQYF. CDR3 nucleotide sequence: TGCGCCAGCAGCTTGTTCGGGGGAAATACGCAGTATTTT. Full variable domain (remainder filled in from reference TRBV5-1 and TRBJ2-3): KAGVTQTPRYLIKTRGQQVTLSCSPISGHRSVSWYQQTPGQGLQFLFEYFSETQRNKGNFPGRFSGRQFSNSRSEMNVSTLELGDSALYLCASSLFGGNTQYFGPGTRLTVL.

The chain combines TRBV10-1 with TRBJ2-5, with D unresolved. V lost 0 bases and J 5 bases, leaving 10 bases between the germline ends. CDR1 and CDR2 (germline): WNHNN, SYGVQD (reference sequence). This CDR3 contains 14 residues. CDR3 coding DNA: TGCGCCAGCAGTGAGTCCGATAGCCCCGAGACCCAGTACTTC. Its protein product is CASSESDSPETQYF.

The CDR3 DNA reads as TGCAGTGCTGTCCCCACACAAGGTAGCACAGATACGCAGTATTTT. Translation: CSAVPTQGSTDTQYF. The V and J genes are TRBV20-1 and TRBJ2-3; the D is unclear. The V gene lost 5 bases and the J gene lost 0 bases, with 15 bases spanning the gap. Germline V gene sequence: CDR1 DFQATT, CDR2 SNEGSKA (reference sequence). The CDR3 runs to 15 residues.

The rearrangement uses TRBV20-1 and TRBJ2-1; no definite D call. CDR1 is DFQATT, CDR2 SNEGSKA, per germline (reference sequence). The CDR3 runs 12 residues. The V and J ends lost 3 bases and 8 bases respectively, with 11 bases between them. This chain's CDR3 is CSARPLWDEQFF. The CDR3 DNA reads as TGCAGTGCTAGGCCCCTTTGGGATGAGCAGTTCTTC.

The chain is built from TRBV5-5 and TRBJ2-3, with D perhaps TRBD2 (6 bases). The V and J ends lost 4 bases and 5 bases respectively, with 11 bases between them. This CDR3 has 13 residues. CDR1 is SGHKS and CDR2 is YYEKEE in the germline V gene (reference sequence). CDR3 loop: CASSVSRGDTQYF. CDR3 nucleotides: TGTGCCAGCAGCGTCTCGCGGGGAGATACGCAGTATTTT.

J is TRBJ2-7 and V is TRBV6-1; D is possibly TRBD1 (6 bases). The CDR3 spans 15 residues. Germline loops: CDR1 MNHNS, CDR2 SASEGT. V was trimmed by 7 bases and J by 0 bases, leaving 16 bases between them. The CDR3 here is CASTPTGIHSYEQYF. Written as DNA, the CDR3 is TGTGCCAGCACCCCCACAGGGATACACTCCTACGAGCAGTACTTC.

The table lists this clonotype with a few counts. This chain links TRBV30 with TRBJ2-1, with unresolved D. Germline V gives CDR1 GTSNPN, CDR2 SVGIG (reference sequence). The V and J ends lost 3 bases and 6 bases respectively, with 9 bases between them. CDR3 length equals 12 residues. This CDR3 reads CAWSPQFNEQFF. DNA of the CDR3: TGTGCCTGGAGCCCTCAGTTCAATGAGCAGTTCTTC.

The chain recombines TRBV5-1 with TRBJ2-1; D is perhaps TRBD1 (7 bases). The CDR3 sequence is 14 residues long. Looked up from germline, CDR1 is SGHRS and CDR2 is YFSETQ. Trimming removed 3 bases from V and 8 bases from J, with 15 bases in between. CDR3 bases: TGCGCCAGCAGCTCAGGGGGGCAGGGTGATGAGCAGTTCTTC. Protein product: CASSSGGQGDEQFF.

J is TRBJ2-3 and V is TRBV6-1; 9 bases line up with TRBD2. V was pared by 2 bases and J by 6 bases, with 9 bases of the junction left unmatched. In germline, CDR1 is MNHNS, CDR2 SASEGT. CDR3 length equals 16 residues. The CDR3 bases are TGTGCCAGCAGTGAATGGAATAGCGGGGGCCAGGATACGCAGTATTTT. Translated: CASSEWNSGGQDTQYF.

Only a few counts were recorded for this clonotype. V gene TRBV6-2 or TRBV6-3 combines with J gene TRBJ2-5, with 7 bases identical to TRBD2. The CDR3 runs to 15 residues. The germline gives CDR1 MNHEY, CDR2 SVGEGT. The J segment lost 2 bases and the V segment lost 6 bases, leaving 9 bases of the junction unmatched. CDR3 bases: TGTGCCAGCAGCCGGACTAGGAGAACGCAAGAGACCCAGTACTTC. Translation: CASSRTRRTQETQYF.

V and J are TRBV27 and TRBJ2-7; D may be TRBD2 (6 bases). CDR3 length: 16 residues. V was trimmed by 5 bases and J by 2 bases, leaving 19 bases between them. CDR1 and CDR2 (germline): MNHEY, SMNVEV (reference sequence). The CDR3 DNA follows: TGTGCCAGCAGTCCGAGGACTACAATCTATACCTACGAGCAGTACTTC. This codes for CASSPRTTIYTYEQYF.

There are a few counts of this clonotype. The CDR3 DNA follows: TGTGCCAGCAGTTACTGGCGGGAAGGGAACGAGCAGTACTTC. Translating gives CASSYWREGNEQYF. The V gene is TRBV6-5, the J gene TRBJ2-7; D is perhaps TRBD2 (6 bases). V gave up 1 base and J gave up 5 bases, with 12 bases separating them. The CDR3 covers 14 residues. Germline CDR1 MNHEY, CDR2 SVGAGI.

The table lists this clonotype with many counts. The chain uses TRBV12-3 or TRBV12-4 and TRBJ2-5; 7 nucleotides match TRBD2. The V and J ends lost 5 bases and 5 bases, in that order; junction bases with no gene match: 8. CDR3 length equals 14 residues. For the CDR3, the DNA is TGTGCCAGCAGTCGGGGGGTAGTGGCGGAGACCCAGTACTTC. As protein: CASSRGVVAETQYF.

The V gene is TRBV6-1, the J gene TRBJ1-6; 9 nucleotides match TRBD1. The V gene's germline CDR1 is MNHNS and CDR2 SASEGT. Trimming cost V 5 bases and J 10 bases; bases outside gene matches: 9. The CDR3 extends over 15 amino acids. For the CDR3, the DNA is TGTGCCAGCAGTCGAACCGGGACAGGGAACTCACCCCTCCACTTT. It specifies CASSRTGTGNSPLHF.

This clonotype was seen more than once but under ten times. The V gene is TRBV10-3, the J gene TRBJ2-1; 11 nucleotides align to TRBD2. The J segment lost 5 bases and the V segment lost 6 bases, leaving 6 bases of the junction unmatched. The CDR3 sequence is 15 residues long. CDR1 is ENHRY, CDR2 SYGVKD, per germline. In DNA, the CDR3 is TGTGCCATCAGCCCGGGACTAGCGGAACACAATGAGCAGTTCTTC. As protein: CAISPGLAEHNEQFF.

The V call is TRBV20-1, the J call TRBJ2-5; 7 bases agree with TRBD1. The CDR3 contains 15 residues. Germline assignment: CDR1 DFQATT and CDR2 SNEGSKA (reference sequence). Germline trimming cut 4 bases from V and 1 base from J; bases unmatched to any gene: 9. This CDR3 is CSAKRGLVFQETQYF. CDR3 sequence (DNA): TGCAGTGCTAAGAGGGGGCTCGTATTCCAAGAGACCCAGTACTTC.

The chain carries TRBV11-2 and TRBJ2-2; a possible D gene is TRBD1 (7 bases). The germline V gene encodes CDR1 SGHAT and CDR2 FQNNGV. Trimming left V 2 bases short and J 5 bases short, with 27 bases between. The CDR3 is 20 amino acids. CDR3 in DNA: TGTGCCAGCAGCTTACGGTTGATCACCACGGGGGACAGAAAGACCGGGGAGCTGTTTTTT. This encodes CASSLRLITTGDRKTGELFF.